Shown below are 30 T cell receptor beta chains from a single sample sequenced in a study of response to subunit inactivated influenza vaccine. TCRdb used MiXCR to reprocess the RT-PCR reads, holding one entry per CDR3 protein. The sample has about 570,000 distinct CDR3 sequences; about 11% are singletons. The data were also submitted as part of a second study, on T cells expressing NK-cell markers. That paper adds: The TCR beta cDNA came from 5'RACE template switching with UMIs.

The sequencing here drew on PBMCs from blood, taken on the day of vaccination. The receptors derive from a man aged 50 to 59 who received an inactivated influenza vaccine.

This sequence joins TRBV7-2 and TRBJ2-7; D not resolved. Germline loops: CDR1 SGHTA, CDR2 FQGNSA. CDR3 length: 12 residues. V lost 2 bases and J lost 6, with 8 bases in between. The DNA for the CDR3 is TGTGCCAGCAGCTTAATTTCTCCCGAGCAGTACTTC. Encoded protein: CASSLISPEQYF.

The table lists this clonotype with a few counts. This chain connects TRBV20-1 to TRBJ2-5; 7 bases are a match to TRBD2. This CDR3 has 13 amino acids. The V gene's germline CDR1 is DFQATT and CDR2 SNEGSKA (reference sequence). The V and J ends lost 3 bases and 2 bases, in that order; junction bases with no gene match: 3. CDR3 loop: CSASGGLQETQYF. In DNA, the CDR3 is TGCAGTGCTAGCGGGGGGTTGCAAGAGACCCAGTACTTC.

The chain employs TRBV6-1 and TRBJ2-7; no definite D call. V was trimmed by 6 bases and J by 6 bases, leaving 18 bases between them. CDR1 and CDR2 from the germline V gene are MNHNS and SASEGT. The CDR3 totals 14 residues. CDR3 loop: CASRLTPWGVEQYF. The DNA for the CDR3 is TGTGCCAGCAGGCTCACTCCTTGGGGTGTCGAGCAGTACTTC.

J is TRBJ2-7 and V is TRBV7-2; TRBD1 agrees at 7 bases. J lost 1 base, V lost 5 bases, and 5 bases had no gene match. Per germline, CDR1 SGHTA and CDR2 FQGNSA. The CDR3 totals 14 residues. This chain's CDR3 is CASSPWDSSYEQYF. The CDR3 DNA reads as TGTGCCAGCAGCCCTTGGGACAGTTCCTACGAGCAGTACTTC.

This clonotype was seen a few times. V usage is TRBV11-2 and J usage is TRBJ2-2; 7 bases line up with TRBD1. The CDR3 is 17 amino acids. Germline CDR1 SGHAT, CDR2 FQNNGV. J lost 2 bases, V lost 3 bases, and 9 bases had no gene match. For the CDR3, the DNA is TGTGCCAGCAGCTTCAGACCGGGACAGAGAAACACCGGGGAGCTGTTTTTT. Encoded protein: CASSFRPGQRNTGELFF.

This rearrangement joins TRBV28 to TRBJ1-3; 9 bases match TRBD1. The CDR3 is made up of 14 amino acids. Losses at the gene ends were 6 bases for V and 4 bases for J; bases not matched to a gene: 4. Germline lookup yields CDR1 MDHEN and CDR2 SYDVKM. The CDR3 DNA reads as TGTGCCAGCAGACAGGGGGCTGGAGGAAACACCATATATTTT. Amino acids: CASRQGAGGNTIYF.

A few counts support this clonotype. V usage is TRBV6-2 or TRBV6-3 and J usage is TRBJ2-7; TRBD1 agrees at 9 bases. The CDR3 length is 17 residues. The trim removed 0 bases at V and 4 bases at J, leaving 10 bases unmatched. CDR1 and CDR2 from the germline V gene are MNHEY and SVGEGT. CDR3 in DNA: TGTGCCAGCAGTTACTCGCGGATGGACAGGGGATCTTACGAGCAGTACTTC. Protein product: CASSYSRMDRGSYEQYF.

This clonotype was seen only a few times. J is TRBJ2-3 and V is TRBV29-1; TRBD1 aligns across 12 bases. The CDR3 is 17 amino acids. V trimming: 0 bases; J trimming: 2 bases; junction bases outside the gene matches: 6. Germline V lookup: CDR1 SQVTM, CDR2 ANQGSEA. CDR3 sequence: CSVEDGGTGGPTDTQYF. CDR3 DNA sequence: TGCAGCGTTGAAGATGGGGGGACAGGGGGCCCCACAGATACGCAGTATTTT.

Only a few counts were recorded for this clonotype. The CDR3 DNA follows: TGCAGTACCAAGAAGGGGGGCGATGGCTACACCTTC. As protein: CSTKKGGDGYTF. V gene TRBV29-1 combines with J gene TRBJ1-2, with TRBD1 as a possible D gene (6 bases). CDR3 length equals 12 residues. Germline V CDR1 and CDR2: SQVTM, ANQGSEA.

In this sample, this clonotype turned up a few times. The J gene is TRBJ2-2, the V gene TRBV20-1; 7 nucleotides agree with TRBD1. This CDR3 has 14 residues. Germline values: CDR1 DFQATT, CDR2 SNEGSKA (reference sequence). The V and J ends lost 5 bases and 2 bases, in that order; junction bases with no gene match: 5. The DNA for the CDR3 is TGCAGTGCTGTAAGGGACAGCAACACCGGGGAGCTGTTTTTT. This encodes CSAVRDSNTGELFF.

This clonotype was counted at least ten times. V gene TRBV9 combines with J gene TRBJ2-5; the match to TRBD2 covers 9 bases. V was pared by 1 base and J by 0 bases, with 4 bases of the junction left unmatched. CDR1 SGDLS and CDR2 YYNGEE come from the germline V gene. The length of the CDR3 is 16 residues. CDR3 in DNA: TGTGCCAGCAGCGTAATGGCGGGAGGGTACCAAGAGACCCAGTACTTC. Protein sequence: CASSVMAGGYQETQYF.

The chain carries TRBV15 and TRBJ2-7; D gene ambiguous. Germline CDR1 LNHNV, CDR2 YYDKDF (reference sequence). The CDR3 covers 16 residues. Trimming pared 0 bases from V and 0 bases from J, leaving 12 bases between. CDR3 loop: CATSRDRTYNSYEQYF. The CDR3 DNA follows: TGTGCCACCAGCAGAGATCGTACGTATAACTCCTACGAGCAGTACTTC.

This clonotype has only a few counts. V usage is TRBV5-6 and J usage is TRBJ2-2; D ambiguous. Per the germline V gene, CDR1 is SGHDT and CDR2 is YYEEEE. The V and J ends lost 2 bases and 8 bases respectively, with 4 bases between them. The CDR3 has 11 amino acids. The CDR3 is CASSFLGELFF. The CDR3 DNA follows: TGTGCCAGCAGCTTTCTAGGGGAGCTGTTTTTT.

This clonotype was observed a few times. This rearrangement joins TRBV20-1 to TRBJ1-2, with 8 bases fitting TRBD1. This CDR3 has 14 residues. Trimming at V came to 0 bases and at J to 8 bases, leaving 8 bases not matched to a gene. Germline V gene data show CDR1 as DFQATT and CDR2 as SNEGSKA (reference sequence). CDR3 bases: TGCAGTGCTAGAGATCCCAGACAGGGGCCCGGCTACACCTTC. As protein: CSARDPRQGPGYTF.

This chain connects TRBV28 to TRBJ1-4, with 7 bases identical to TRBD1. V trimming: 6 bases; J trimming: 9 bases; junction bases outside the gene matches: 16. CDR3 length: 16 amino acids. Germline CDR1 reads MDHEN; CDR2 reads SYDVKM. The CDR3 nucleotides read TGTGCCAGCAGCCCCCAGCCACAGGGGCGGTCCCAAAAACTGTTTTTT. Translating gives CASSPQPQGRSQKLFF.

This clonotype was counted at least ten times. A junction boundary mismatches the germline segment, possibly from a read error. CDR3 protein: CASSLGLLYEQYF. The CDR3, as DNA: TGTGCCAGCAGTTTAGGACTACTCTACGAGCAGTACTTC. The chain links TRBV7-8 to TRBJ2-7; D is possibly TRBD2 (6 bases). CDR1 SGHVS and CDR2 FQNEAQ come from the germline V gene. The CDR3 covers 13 residues.

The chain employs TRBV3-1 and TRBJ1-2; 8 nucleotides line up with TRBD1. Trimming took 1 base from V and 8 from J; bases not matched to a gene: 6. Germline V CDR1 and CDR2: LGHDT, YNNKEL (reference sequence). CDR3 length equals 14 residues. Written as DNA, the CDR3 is TGTGCCAGCAGCCAAGGACAGGGGCCGCGGGGCTACACCTTC. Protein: CASSQGQGPRGYTF.

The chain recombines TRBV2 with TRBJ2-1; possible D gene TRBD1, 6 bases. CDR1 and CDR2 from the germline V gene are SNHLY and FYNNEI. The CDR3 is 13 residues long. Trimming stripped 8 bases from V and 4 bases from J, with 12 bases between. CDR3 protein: CASDQTGYNEQFF. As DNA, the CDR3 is TGTGCCAGCGATCAGACAGGATACAATGAGCAGTTCTTC.

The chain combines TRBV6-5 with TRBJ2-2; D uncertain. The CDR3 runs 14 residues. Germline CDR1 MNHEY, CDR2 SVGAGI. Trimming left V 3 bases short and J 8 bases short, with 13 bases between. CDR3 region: CASSYALMAGELFF. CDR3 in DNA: TGTGCCAGCAGTTATGCTTTGATGGCGGGGGAGCTGTTTTTT.

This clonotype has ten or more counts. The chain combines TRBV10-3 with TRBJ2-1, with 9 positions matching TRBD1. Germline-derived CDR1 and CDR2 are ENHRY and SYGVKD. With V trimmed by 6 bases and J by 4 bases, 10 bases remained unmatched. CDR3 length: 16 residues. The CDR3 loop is CAIRGQGSFGYNEQFF. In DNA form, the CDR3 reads TGTGCCATCAGGGGACAGGGTAGTTTCGGTTACAATGAGCAGTTCTTC.

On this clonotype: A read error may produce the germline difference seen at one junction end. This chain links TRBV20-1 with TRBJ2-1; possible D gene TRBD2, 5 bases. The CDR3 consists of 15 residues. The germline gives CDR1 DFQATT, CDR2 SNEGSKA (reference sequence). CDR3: CIARLPSLAYNEQFF. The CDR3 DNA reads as TGCATTGCTAGATTGCCTAGCTTAGCCTACAATGAGCAGTTCTTC.

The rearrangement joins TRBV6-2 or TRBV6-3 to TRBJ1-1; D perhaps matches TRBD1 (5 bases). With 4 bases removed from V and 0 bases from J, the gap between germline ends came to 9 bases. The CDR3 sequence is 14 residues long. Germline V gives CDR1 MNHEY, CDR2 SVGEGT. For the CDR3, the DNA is TGTGCCAGCAGTTTCCCGGGGCTGAACACTGAAGCTTTCTTT. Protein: CASSFPGLNTEAFF.

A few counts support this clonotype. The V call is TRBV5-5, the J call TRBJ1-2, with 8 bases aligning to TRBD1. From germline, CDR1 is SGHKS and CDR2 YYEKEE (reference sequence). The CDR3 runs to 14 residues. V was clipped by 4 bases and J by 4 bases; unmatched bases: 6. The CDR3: CASSSTGGGYGYTF. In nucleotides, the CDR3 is TGTGCCAGCAGCAGTACAGGGGGAGGCTATGGCTACACCTTC.

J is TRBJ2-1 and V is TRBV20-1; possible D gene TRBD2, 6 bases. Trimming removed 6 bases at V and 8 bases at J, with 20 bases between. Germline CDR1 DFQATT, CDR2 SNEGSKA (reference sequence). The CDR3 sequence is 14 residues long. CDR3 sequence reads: CSAPERDFHYEQFF. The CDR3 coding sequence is TGCAGTGCCCCTGAACGGGACTTTCACTATGAGCAGTTCTTC.

CDR3 region: CASITGRNTEAFF. DNA of the CDR3: TGTGCCAGCATTACGGGACGGAACACTGAAGCTTTCTTT. The V and J genes are TRBV12-3 or TRBV12-4 and TRBJ1-1, with D possibly matching TRBD1 (5 bases). The CDR3 covers 13 residues. Trimming stripped 7 bases from V and 1 base from J, with 10 bases between.

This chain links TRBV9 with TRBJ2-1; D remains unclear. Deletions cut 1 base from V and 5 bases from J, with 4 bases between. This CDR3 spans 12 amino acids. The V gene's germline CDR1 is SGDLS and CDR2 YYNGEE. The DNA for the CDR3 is TGTGCCAGCAGCGTAAACCACAATGAGCAGTTCTTC. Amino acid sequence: CASSVNHNEQFF. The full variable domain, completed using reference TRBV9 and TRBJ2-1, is DSGVTQTPKHLITATGQRVTLRCSPRSGDLSVYWYQQSLDQGLQFLIQYYNGEERAKGNILERFSAQQFPDLHSELNLSSLELGDSALYFCASSVNHNEQFFGPGTRLTVL.

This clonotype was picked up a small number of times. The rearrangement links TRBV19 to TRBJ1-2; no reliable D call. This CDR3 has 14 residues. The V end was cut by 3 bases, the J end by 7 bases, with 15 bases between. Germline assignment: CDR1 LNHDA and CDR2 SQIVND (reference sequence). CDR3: CASSIGRWGGGYTF. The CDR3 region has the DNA TGTGCCAGTAGTATCGGGAGGTGGGGAGGTGGCTACACCTTC. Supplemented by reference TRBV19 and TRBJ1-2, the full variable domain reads DGGITQSPKYLFRKEGQNVTLSCEQNLNHDAMYWYRQDPGQGLRLIYYSQIVNDFQKGDIAEGYSVSREKKESFPLTVTSAQKNPTAFYLCASSIGRWGGGYTFGSGTRLTVV.

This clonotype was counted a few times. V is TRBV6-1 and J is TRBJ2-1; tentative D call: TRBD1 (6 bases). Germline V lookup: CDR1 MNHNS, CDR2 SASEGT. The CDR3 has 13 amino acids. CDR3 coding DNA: TGTGCTACCTTGTCCCAGGGGATGTATGAGCAGTTCTTC. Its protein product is CATLSQGMYEQFF.

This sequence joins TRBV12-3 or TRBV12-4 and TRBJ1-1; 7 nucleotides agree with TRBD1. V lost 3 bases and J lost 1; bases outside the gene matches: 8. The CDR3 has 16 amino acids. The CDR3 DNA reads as TGTGCCAGCAGTTTCACCTCGGGGACAGAGAACACTGAAGCTTTCTTT. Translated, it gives CASSFTSGTENTEAFF.

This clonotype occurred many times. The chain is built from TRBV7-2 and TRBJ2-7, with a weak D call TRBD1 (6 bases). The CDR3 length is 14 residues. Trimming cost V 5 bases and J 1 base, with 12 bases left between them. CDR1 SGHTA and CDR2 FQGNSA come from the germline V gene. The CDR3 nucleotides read TGTGCCAGCAGCCCCGACAGGTATTCCTACGAGCAGTACTTC. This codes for CASSPDRYSYEQYF.